This T cell receptor (beta chain) was identified during a study of blood T cell repertoires in COVID-19. Here immunoSEQ multiplex PCR was the method, and the copy in TCRdb shows in-frame clones only, minus some. The data show about 180,000 clones, 80% seen once. The CDR3 sequence is 13 residues long. The germline V and J ends were trimmed by 0 bases and 6 bases, with 6 bases remaining between them. From germline, CDR1 is SGHDT and CDR2 YYEEEE. Input material: PBMCs or T cells enriched from blood (not recorded which). This receptor was taken from a man in his 60s who had been exposed to COVID-19. This chain joins TRBV5-6 and TRBJ2-2, with a possible D match to TRBD2 (5 bases). The CDR3 spells CASSLELAGELFF. The CDR3 region has the DNA TGTGCCAGCAGCTTGGAACTAGCCGGGGAGCTGTTTTTT.